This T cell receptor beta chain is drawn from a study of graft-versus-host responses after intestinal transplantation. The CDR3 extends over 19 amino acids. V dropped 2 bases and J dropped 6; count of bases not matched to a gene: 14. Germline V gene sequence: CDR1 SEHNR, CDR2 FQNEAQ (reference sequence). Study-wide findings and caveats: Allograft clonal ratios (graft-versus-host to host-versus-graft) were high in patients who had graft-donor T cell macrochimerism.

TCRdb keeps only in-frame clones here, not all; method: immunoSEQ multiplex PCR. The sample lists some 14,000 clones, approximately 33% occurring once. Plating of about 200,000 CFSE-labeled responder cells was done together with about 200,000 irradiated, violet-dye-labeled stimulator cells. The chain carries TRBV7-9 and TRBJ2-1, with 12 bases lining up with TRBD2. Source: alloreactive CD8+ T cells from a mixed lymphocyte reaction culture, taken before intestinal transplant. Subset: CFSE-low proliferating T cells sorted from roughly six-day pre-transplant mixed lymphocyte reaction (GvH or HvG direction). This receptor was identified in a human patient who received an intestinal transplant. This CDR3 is CASSLPTELAGGPVNEQFF. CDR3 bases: TGTGCCAGCAGCTTACCGACTGAGCTAGCGGGGGGGCCGGTCAATGAGCAGTTCTTC.